This T cell receptor beta chain was found in a study of cytomegalovirus exposure and HLA in healthy donors. The CDR3 is 15 amino acids. Unmatched junction bases numbered 6, after V lost 5 bases and J lost 2 bases. CDR1 and CDR2 from the germline V gene are SGHTA and FQGNSA. With regard to this clone: Its antigen is undetermined.

Primers included in the PCR were 60 Vbeta and 13 Jbeta primers. Produced via immunoSEQ multiplex PCR; TCRdb's table is partial and in-frame only. The sample lists roughly 150,000 clones, 76% seen once, with roughly 3% in the top ten. Regarding the study as a whole: Per published accounts, TCR beta sequences correctly predicted the HLA-A and HLA-B alleles of most subjects. The dataset shows that most TCR sequences were rare, while some public TCRs occurred in many donors. There were three CMV-associated chains whose specificity for CMV antigens was confirmed in vitro. Reports indicated that the classifier achieved high specificity and sensitivity in diagnosing cytomegalovirus status.

The TCR originated in a middle-aged man in good health and CMV-seronegative. What was sequenced was PBMCs. The chain employs TRBV7-2 and TRBJ2-7; 10 bases fit TRBD1. The DNA for the CDR3 is TGTGCCAGCAGCCCCCCTGGACAGGGGGCCTACGAGCAGTACTTC. Translation gives CASSPPGQGAYEQYF.